Below are 2 T cell receptor beta chains sequenced from a single sample in a study of shared clonotypes between healthy human individuals. Naive CD8 cells lacked CD45RO, underwent positive selection for CCR7 and left out terminally differentiated effector memory CD45RA+ cells. Generated by immunoSEQ multiplex PCR, the TCRdb table keeps only in-frame clones and is missing some. The top ten clones hold 0.11% of a sample with around 610,000 clones, roughly 96% of them seen once. Sequencing was carried out using naive CD8+ T cells sorted from blood. The receptors stem from a woman in her thirties in good health.

Points on this clone: The same CDR3 is also encoded by other DNA sequences in this sample. The chain has TRBV6-1 and TRBJ2-7; the match to TRBD2 covers 7 bases. J gave up 0 bases and V 1 base, and 3 bases lay outside the gene matches. The germline gives CDR1 MNHNS, CDR2 SASEGT. The CDR3 sequence is 15 residues long. CDR3 sequence (DNA): TGTGCCAGCAGTGAAGGACTAGCCAGCTCCTACGAGCAGTACTTC. Translated, it gives CASSEGLASSYEQYF.

The chain joins TRBV2 to TRBJ1-1; D is perhaps TRBD1 (5 bases). CDR1 and CDR2 from the germline V gene are SNHLY and FYNNEI. This CDR3 has 15 amino acids. V lost 2 bases and J 3 bases, leaving 13 bases between the germline ends. In DNA form, the CDR3 reads TGTGCCAGCAGTGAACGGGGGGGTTGGGACACTGAAGCTTTCTTT. Translating gives CASSERGGWDTEAFF. The complete variable domain, with remaining parts taken from reference TRBV2 and TRBJ1-1, reads EPEVTQTPSHQVTQMGQEVILRCVPISNHLYFYWYRQILGQKVEFLVSFYNNEISEKSEIFDDQFSVERPDGSNFTLKIRSTKLEDSAMYFCASSERGGWDTEAFFGQGTRLTVV.